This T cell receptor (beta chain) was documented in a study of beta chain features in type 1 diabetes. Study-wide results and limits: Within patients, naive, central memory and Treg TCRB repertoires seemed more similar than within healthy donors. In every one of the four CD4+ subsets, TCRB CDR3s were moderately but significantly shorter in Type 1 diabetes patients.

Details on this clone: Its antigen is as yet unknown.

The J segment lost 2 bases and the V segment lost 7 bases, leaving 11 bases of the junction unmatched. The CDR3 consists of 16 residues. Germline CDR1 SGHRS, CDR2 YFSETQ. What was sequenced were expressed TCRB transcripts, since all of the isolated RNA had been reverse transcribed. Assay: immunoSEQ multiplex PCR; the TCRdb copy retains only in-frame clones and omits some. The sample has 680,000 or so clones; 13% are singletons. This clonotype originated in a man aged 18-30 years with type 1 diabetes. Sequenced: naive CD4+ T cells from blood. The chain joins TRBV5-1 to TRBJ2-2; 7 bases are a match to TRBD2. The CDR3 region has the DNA TGCGCCAGCCTACCCGCGGGGGATCTAAACACCGGGGAGCTGTTTTTT. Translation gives CASLPAGDLNTGELFF.